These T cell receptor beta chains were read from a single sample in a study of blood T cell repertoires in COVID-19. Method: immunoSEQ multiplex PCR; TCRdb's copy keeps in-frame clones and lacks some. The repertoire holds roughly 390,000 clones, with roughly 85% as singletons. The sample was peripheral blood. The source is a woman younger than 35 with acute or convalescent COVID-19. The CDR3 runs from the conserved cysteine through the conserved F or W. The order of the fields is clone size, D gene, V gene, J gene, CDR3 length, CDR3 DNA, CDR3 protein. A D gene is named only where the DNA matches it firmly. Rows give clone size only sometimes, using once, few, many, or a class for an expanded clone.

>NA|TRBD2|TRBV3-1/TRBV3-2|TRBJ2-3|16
TGTGCCAGCAGCCAAGAGGCTAGCGGGTTCACAGATACGCAGTATTTT
CASSQEASGFTDTQYF
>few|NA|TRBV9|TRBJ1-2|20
TGTGCCAGCAGTGCAAACCCATGGTCTGAGCGCACAAGTTCGCTGGATGGCTACACCTTC
CASSANPWSERTSSLDGYTF
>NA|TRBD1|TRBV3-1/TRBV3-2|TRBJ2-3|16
TGTGCCAGCAGCTCCCCTGGTCAGGGGGCTTTGGATACGCAGTATTTT
CASSSPGQGALDTQYF
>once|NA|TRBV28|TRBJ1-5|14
TGTGCCAGCAGACCGGGACAATATTTGGGGCCCCAGCATTTT
CASRPGQYLGPQHF
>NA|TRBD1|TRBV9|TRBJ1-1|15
TGTGCCAGCAGCGGGGACAGGGGGAGGAACACTGAAGCTTTCTTT
CASSGDRGRNTEAFF
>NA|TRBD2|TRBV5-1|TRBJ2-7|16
TGCGCCAGCAGCTTGGAGTCTAGCGGGGGGTTCCACGAGCAGTACTTC
CASSLESSGGFHEQYF
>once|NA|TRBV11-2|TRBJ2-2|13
TGTGCCAGCAGCTTCGTCGGGACCGGGGAGCTGTTTTTT
CASSFVGTGELFF
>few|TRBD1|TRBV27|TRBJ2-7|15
TGTGCCAGCAGTCCCCTAACAGACAGGGAGTACGAGCAGTACTTC
CASSPLTDREYEQYF
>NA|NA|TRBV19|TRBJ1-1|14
TGTGCCAGTAGTATAGCGCAGGGGAACACTGAAGCTTTCTTT
CASSIAQGNTEAFF
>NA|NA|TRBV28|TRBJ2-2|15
TGTGCCAGCCTTTCAGATTGGGCAGGGACCGGGGAGCTGTTTTTT
CASLSDWAGTGELFF
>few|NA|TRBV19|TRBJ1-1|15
TGTGCCAGTAGTATTGCCCGGACACTGAACACTGAAGCTTTCTTT
CASSIARTLNTEAFF
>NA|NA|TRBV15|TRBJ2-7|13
TGTGCCACCAGCCGATTACAGGGCTCCGAGCAGTACTTC
CATSRLQGSEQYF
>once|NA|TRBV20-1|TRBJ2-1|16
TGCAGTGCTAGTTCGGGGGGCGGCGTCTCCTACAATGAGCAGTTCTTC
CSASSGGGVSYNEQFF